The clone carrying this T cell receptor beta chain was detected ten times or more. The time point denotes: newly diagnosed GD, antithyroid drugs for less than 3 months. After RNA was extracted from PBMCs, the TCR library was made from it. Construction of TCR beta libraries relied on iRepertoire HTBI primers and on Arm-PCR targeting CDR3 regions. TCRdb fed the multiplex PCR reads into MiXCR, producing one record per CDR3 protein. The table lists around 420,000 distinct CDR3 sequences, about 16% of them singletons. This sample was taken from a study of regulatory T cells in long-lasting Graves disease. Trimming took 5 bases from V and 2 from J; bases not matched to a gene: 6. This CDR3 is 15 amino acids long. CDR1 LNHDA and CDR2 SQIVND come from the germline V gene (reference sequence).

The origin of this receptor is a female donor with Graves disease. This material consisted of peripheral blood mononuclear cells (PBMCs), taken at new diagnosis, from a patient treated with antithyroid drugs. The chain recombines TRBV19 with TRBJ2-1, with 7 bases matching TRBD2. The CDR3 spells CASSGGVRPYNEQFF. The CDR3 DNA is TGTGCCAGTAGTGGGGGGGTACGCCCCTACAATGAGCAGTTCTTC. The entire variable domain, with the rest obtained from reference TRBV19 and TRBJ2-1, is as follows: DGGITQSPKYLFRKEGQNVTLSCEQNLNHDAMYWYRQDPGQGLRLIYYSQIVNDFQKGDIAEGYSVSREKKESFPLTVTSAQKNPTAFYLCASSGGVRPYNEQFFGPGTRLTVL.